The rows below give T cell receptor beta chains drawn from one sample of a study of T cells after yellow fever vaccination. TCRdb recomputed calls from the 5' RACE reads with MiXCR, one row per CDR3 protein. This sample has 400,000 or so distinct CDR3 sequences, with roughly 20% found just once. The sequencing used PBMCs, collected before the yellow fever booster vaccination. These receptors were obtained from a man aged 18 to 30 who received the YFV17D yellow fever vaccine. Each CDR3 is given with its conserved first and last residue. A D gene is named only where the DNA matches it firmly. Not every row has a clone size; where given, it reads once, few, many or a size class.

clone size	J gene	D gene	V gene	CDR3 length	CDR3 protein	CDR3 DNA
NA	TRBJ1-5	TRBD1	TRBV7-2	16	CATGGVGGTGLQPQHF	TGTGCCACAGGGGGGGTCGGCGGGACAGGGTTACAGCCCCAGCATTTT
few	TRBJ1-2	TRBD1	TRBV7-2	15	CASSFPQGARHGYTF	TGTGCCAGCAGCTTCCCACAGGGGGCGCGACATGGCTACACCTTC
few	TRBJ1-1	NA	TRBV12-3/TRBV12-4	17	CASTSARGARSPTEAFF	TGTGCCAGCACCTCGGCGAGGGGGGCGAGGAGTCCCACTGAAGCTTTCTTT
NA	TRBJ2-2	TRBD1	TRBV4-1	17	CASSQEGWDRTVGELFF	TGCGCCAGCAGCCAGGAGGGTTGGGACAGGACGGTCGGGGAGCTGTTTTTT
NA	TRBJ1-2	TRBD1	TRBV5-1	14	CASSSDRGLRGYTF	TGCGCCAGCAGCTCCGACAGGGGGCTTCGGGGCTACACCTTC
NA	TRBJ1-1	TRBD1	TRBV4-3	15	CASSPLQGAFEEAFF	TGCGCCAGCAGCCCTCTTCAGGGGGCATTCGAAGAAGCTTTCTTT
few	TRBJ2-5	NA	TRBV7-9	16	CASSPNKGRYQETQYF	TGTGCCAGCAGCCCCAACAAAGGACGGTACCAAGAGACCCAGTACTTC
few	TRBJ2-3	TRBD2	TRBV7-2	15	CASRGTSGSGDTQYF	TGTGCCAGCAGAGGGACTAGCGGCTCAGGGGATACGCAGTATTTT
NA	TRBJ2-1	TRBD1	TRBV12-3/TRBV12-4	18	CASSQTRTGGHLANEQFF	TGTGCCAGCAGTCAAACCCGGACAGGGGGCCATTTAGCGAATGAGCAGTTCTTC
many	TRBJ1-6	TRBD1	TRBV12-3/TRBV12-4	13	CASLGQLNSPLHF	TGTGCCAGCTTGGGACAGCTAAATTCACCCCTCCACTTT
NA	TRBJ1-6	NA	TRBV7-9	15	CASSFVKGYNSPLHF	TGTGCCAGCAGCTTTGTAAAGGGGTATAATTCACCCCTCCACTTT
NA	TRBJ2-2	NA	TRBV4-2	16	CASSQDPGGINGELFF	TGTGCCAGCAGCCAAGATCCCGGGGGAATAAACGGGGAGCTGTTTTTT
few	TRBJ2-5	NA	TRBV5-5	12	CASSWPQETQYF	TGTGCCAGCAGCTGGCCCCAAGAGACCCAGTACTTC
NA	TRBJ1-2	TRBD1	TRBV4-3	15	CASSQYRDRDRGYTF	TGCGCCAGCAGCCAATACCGGGACAGGGACAGAGGCTACACCTTC
many	TRBJ2-2	NA	TRBV10-2	12	CASTSGTGELFF	TGCGCCAGCACCTCGGGCACCGGGGAGCTGTTTTTT
few	TRBJ2-1	NA	TRBV20-1	15	CSVAGWSRRDHEQFF	TGCAGTGTGGCTGGATGGTCTCGCAGGGACCATGAGCAGTTCTTC
NA	TRBJ2-2	NA	TRBV5-1	15	CASSPGQPGPGELFF	TGCGCCAGCAGCCCGGGACAACCAGGTCCCGGGGAGCTGTTTTTT
few	TRBJ1-2	NA	TRBV6-6	16	CASSSNPGGADYGYTF	TGTGCCAGCAGTTCGAATCCCGGGGGCGCGGACTATGGCTACACCTTC
few	TRBJ2-1	NA	TRBV12-3/TRBV12-4	15	CASSLFNRVHNEQFF	TGTGCCAGCAGTTTATTTAACAGGGTCCACAATGAGCAGTTCTTC
few	TRBJ1-2	NA	TRBV12-3/TRBV12-4	13	CASSAGGYYGYTF	TGTGCCAGCAGTGCGGGCGGCTACTATGGCTACACCTTC
NA	TRBJ1-5	NA	TRBV28	13	CASTGGGNQPQHF	TGTGCCAGCACGGGGGGTGGCAATCAGCCCCAGCATTTT
NA	TRBJ2-1	NA	TRBV7-2	16	CASRLSGGSSYNEQFF	TGTGCCAGCAGGCTTTCCGGGGGTAGCTCCTACAATGAGCAGTTCTTC
few	TRBJ2-7	TRBD1	TRBV4-2	15	CASSHAGTGTNEQYF	TGTGCCAGCAGCCACGCCGGGACAGGGACTAACGAGCAGTACTTC
NA	TRBJ2-7	NA	TRBV3-1	13	CASSPRADHEQYF	TGTGCCAGCAGTCCTCGGGCGGACCACGAGCAGTACTTC
many	TRBJ1-1	NA	TRBV3-1	13	CASSTQTNTEAFF	TGTGCCAGCTCCACACAGACGAACACTGAAGCTTTCTTT
few	TRBJ2-2	TRBD2	TRBV20-1	15	CSAPKAGDSAGELFF	TGCAGTGCGCCGAAGGCGGGGGATTCGGCCGGGGAGCTGTTTTTT
NA	TRBJ2-2	TRBD2	TRBV5-1	17	CASRPTSGGARTGELFF	TGCGCCAGCAGGCCTACTAGCGGGGGGGCCCGGACCGGGGAGCTGTTTTTT
NA	TRBJ2-5	TRBD1	TRBV4-2	15	CASSLRTGDVETQYF	TGTGCCAGCAGCCTTCGGACAGGGGATGTGGAGACCCAGTACTTC
NA	TRBJ2-7	NA	TRBV21-1	15	CASSKVVGKTYEQYF	TGTGCCAGCAGCAAAGTGGTCGGGAAGACCTACGAGCAGTACTTC
many	TRBJ2-7	NA	TRBV7-9	12	CASSQPVGEQYF	TGTGCCAGCAGCCAACCCGTGGGCGAGCAGTACTTC
NA	TRBJ2-3	NA	TRBV24-1	17	CATSDLQGPWNTDTQYF	TGTGCCACCAGTGATTTGCAGGGCCCGTGGAACACAGATACGCAGTATTTT
few	TRBJ2-1	TRBD1	TRBV12-3/TRBV12-4	14	CASSSWTGANEQFF	TGTGCCAGCAGTTCCTGGACAGGGGCGAATGAGCAGTTCTTC
NA	TRBJ1-4	NA	TRBV5-1	14	CASSAGSGNEKLFF	TGCGCCAGCAGCGCAGGGAGTGGGAATGAAAAACTGTTTTTT
NA	TRBJ1-1	NA	TRBV2	13	CASSGEMNTEAFF	TGTGCCAGCAGTGGTGAAATGAACACTGAAGCTTTCTTT
few	TRBJ2-3	NA	TRBV14	12	CASSHWTDTQYF	TGTGCCAGCAGCCATTGGACAGATACGCAGTATTTT
NA	TRBJ2-2	NA	TRBV7-9	15	CASRDGRSYTGELFF	TGTGCCAGCAGGGACGGGCGTTCTTACACCGGGGAGCTGTTTTTT
NA	TRBJ1-1	NA	TRBV20-1	11	CSARGRKSAFF	TGCAGTGCTAGAGGACGGAAGTCAGCTTTCTTT
NA	TRBJ2-2	TRBD1	TRBV5-1	14	CASRKTGGSRELFF	TGCGCCAGCAGGAAGACAGGGGGCTCGAGGGAGCTGTTTTTT
few	TRBJ1-1	TRBD1	TRBV18	15	CASSPRQGSDTEAFF	TGTGCCAGCTCACCTAGACAGGGGAGTGACACTGAAGCTTTCTTT
few	TRBJ1-5	NA	TRBV9	14	CASSAGLNNQPQHF	TGTGCCAGCAGCGCGGGATTGAACAATCAGCCCCAGCATTTT
NA	TRBJ2-7	TRBD2	TRBV12-3/TRBV12-4	14	CASSATSGGYEQYF	TGTGCCAGCAGTGCGACTAGCGGGGGATACGAGCAGTACTTC
NA	TRBJ2-1	NA	TRBV25-1	14	CASSAGLKNNEQFF	TGTGCCAGCAGTGCCGGACTAAAAAACAATGAGCAGTTCTTC
few	TRBJ1-1	NA	TRBV7-2	16	CASSSSTGTPSTEAFF	TGTGCCAGCAGCTCATCAACCGGGACCCCCAGCACTGAAGCTTTCTTT
NA	TRBJ1-2	NA	TRBV7-2	14	CASSPGWDGYGYTF	TGTGCCAGCAGCCCCGGGTGGGATGGGTATGGCTACACCTTC
NA	TRBJ2-3	NA	TRBV7-6	13	CASSSYDRDTQYF	TGTGCCAGCAGCTCCTACGACCGGGATACGCAGTATTTT